This T cell receptor beta chain originates from a study of technical replicates of blood from a few donors. Produced via immunoSEQ multiplex PCR; TCRdb's table is partial and in-frame only. The table has tens of thousands of clones, 90% seen once; the top ten hold 4.7%. V was clipped by 0 bases and J by 1 base, with 12 bases between them. The CDR3 totals 16 residues. Germline CDR1 SGDLS, CDR2 YYNGEE. The receptor was isolated from a human donor in good health. Some clones in this sample may be carry-over from other donors' samples. The chain joins TRBV9 to TRBJ2-3; maybe TRBD2 (7 bases). The sample consisted of PBMCs. The CDR3 reads CASSVEGGQRTDTQYF. In DNA form, the CDR3 reads TGTGCCAGCAGCGTAGAGGGGGGGCAGCGCACAGATACGCAGTATTTT.